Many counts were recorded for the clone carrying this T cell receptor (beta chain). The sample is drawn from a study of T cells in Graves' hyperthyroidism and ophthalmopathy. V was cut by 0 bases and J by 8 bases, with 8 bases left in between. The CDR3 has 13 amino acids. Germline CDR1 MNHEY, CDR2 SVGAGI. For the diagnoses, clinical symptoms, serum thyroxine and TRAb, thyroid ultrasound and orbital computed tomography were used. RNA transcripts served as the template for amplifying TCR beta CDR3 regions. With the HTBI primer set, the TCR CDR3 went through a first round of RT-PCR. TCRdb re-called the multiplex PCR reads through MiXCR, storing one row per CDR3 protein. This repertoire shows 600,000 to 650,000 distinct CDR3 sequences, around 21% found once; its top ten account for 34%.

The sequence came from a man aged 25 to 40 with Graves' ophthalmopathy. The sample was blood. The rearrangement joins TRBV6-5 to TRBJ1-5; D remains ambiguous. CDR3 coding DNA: TGTGCCAGCAGTTACTCTTTCGGGAAGCCCCAGCATTTT. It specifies CASSYSFGKPQHF.